This T cell receptor beta chain came from a study of CD8 T cells in Susac syndrome. Study results and caveats: The study's TCR sequencing and HLA analysis covered a relatively small number of individuals, and the study acknowledged this.

The multiple sclerosis controls were treatment-naive patients, and their relapsing-remitting disease was stable or active. Random hexamers served to reverse transcribe roughly 0.45 to 1 ug RNA. The immunoSEQ assay covered 54 Vbeta and 13 Jbeta segments for CDR3. TCRdb processed the immunoSEQ multiplex PCR reads anew with MiXCR; each CDR3 protein has one entry. The table has around 140,000 distinct CDR3 sequences, 80% seen once. With respect to this clonotype: What it binds is not known.

This CDR3 spans 13 amino acids. Trimming took 9 bases from V and 0 from J, leaving 11 bases between them. Per germline, CDR1 LNHDA and CDR2 SQIVND (reference sequence). This TCR was recovered from a human donor with multiple sclerosis. The material sequenced was CD8+ T cells from PBMCs. This sequence joins TRBV19 and TRBJ1-1, with TRBD1 as a possible D gene (5 bases). The CDR3 DNA sequence: TGTGCCAGCATGGGACTGCTGAACACTGAAGCTTTCTTT. Encoded protein: CASMGLLNTEAFF. The full variable domain, in which reference TRBV19 and TRBJ1-1 provide the parts outside the CDR3, is DGGITQSPKYLFRKEGQNVTLSCEQNLNHDAMYWYRQDPGQGLRLIYYSQIVNDFQKGDIAEGYSVSREKKESFPLTVTSAQKNPTAFYLCASMGLLNTEAFFGQGTRLTVV.